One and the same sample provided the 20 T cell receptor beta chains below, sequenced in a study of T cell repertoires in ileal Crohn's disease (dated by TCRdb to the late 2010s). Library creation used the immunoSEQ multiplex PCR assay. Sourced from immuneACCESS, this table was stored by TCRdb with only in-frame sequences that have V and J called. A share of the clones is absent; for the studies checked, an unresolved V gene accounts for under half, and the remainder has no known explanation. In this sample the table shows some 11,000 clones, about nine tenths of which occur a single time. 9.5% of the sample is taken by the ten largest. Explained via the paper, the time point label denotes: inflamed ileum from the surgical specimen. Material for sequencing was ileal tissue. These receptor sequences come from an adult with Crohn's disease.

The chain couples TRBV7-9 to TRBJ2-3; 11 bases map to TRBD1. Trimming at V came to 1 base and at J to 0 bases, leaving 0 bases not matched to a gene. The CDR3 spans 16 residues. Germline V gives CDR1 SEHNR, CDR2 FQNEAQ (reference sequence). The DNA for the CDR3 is TGTGCCAGCAGCTTAGGGGACAGGGGGAGCACAGATACGCAGTATTTT. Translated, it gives CASSLGDRGSTDTQYF.

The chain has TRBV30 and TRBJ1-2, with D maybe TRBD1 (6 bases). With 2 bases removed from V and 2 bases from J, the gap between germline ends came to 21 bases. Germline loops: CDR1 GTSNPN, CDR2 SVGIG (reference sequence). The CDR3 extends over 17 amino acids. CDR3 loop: CAWSPSWGTTLNYGYTF. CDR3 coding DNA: TGTGCCTGGAGTCCCTCCTGGGGGACAACGTTAAACTATGGCTACACCTTC.

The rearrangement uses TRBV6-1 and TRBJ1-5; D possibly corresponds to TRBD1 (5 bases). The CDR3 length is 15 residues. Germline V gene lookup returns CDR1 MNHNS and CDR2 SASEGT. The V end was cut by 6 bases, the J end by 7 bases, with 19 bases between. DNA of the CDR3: TGTGCCAGCAGGGACCGGGGGGGGGATAGGCAGCCCCAGCATTTT. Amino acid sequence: CASRDRGGDRQPQHF.

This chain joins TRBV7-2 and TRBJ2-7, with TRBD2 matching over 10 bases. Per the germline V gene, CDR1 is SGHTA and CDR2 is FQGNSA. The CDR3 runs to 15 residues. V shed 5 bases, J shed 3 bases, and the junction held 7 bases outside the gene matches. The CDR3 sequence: CASSPGLADYYEQYF. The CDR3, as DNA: TGTGCCAGCAGCCCAGGACTAGCGGATTACTACGAGCAGTACTTC.

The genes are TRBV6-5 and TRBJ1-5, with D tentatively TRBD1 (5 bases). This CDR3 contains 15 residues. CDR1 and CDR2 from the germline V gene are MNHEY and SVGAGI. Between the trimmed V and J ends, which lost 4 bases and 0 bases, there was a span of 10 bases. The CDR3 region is CASSSTGHSNQPQHF. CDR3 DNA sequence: TGTGCCAGCAGTTCGACGGGGCATAGCAATCAGCCCCAGCATTTT.

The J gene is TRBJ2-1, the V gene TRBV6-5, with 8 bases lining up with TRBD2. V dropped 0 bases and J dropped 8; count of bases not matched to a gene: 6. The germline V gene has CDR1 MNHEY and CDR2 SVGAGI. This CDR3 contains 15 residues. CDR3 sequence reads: CASSYSPAGVDEQFF. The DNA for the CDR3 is TGTGCCAGCAGTTACTCACCAGCGGGAGTGGATGAGCAGTTCTTC.

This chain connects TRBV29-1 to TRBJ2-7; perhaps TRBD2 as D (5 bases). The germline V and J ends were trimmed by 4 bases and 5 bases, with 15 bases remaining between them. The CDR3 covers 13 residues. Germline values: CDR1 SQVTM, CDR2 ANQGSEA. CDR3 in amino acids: CSVGVTRGDEQYF. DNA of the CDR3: TGCAGCGTTGGGGTTACTCGGGGAGACGAGCAGTACTTC.

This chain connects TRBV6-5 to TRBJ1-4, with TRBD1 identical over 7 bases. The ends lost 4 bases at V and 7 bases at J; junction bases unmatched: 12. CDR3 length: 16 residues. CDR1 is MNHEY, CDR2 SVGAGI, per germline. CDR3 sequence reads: CASSSDRRQAREKLFF. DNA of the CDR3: TGTGCCAGCAGTTCGGACAGGCGCCAGGCGCGTGAAAAACTGTTTTTT.

The CDR3 DNA is TGTGCCAGCAGCTACGGGGCAGAAAACTATGGCTACACCTTC. Translation gives CASSYGAENYGYTF. The chain recombines TRBV7-9 with TRBJ1-2, with a weak D call TRBD1 (5 bases). Germline V gene data show CDR1 as SEHNR and CDR2 as FQNEAQ (reference sequence). V lost 4 bases and J 2 bases, leaving 11 bases between the germline ends. There are 14 residues in the CDR3.

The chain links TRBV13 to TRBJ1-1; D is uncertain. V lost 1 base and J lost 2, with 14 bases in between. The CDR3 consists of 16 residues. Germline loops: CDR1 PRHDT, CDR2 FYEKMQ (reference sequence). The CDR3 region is CASSLEVGGVNTEAFF. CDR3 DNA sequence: TGTGCCAGCAGCTTAGAGGTCGGAGGAGTTAACACTGAAGCTTTCTTT.

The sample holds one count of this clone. CDR3 sequence: CASSLVARGRDTQYF. In DNA form, the CDR3 reads TGTGCCAGCAGCTTAGTGGCCAGGGGGCGAGATACGCAGTATTTT. This sequence joins TRBV7-2 and TRBJ2-3; 8 bases fit TRBD1. V dropped 1 base and J dropped 5; count of bases not matched to a gene: 5. Per the germline V gene, CDR1 is SGHTA and CDR2 is FQGNSA. This CDR3 contains 15 residues.

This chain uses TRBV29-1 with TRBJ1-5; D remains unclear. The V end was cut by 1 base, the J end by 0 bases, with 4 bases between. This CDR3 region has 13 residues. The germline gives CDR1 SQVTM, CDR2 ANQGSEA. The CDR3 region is CSVEADSNQPQHF. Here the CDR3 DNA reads TGCAGCGTTGAAGCAGATAGCAATCAGCCCCAGCATTTT. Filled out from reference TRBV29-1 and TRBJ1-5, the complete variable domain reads SAVISQKPSRDICQRGTSLTIQCQVDSQVTMMFWYRQQPGQSLTLIATANQGSEATYESGFVIDKFPISRPNLTFSTLTVSNMSPEDSSIYLCSVEADSNQPQHFGDGTRLSIL.

CDR3 in DNA: TGTGCCAGCAGTTTCCCCGGGGGCACCCTTAACACCGGGGAGCTGTTTTTT. This sequence encodes CASSFPGGTLNTGELFF. The V call is TRBV27, the J call TRBJ2-2, with D perhaps being TRBD1 or TRBD2 (6 bases each). The CDR3 is made up of 17 amino acids. Trimming pared 3 bases from V and 2 bases from J, leaving 16 bases between. Germline V gene data show CDR1 as MNHEY and CDR2 as SMNVEV (reference sequence).

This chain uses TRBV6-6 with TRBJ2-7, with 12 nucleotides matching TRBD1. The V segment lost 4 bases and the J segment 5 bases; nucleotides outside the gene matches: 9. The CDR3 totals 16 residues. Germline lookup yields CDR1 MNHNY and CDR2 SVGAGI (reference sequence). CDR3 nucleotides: TGTGCCAGCAGTTCCCTGGGACAGGGGGCTCGCGACGAGCAGTACGTC. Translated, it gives CASSSLGQGARDEQYV.

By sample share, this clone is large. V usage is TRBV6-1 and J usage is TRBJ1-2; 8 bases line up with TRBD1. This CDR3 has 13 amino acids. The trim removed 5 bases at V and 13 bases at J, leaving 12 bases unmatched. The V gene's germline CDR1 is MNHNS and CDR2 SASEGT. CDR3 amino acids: CASSYAGGQVGTF. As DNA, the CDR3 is TGTGCCAGCAGTTATGCAGGGGGCCAGGTGGGCACCTTC.

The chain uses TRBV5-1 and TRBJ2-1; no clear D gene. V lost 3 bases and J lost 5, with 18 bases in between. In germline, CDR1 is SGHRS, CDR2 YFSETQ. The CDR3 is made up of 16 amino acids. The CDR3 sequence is CASSSPLGVGHNEQFF. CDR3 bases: TGCGCCAGCAGCTCGCCCCTCGGAGTAGGGCACAATGAGCAGTTCTTC.

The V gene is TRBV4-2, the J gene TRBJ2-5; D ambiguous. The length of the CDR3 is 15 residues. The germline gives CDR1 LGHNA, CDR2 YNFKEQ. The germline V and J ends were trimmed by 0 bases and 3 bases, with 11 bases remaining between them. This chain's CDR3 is CASSQEGTGKETQYF. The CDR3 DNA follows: TGTGCCAGCAGCCAAGAAGGAACCGGTAAAGAGACCCAGTACTTC.

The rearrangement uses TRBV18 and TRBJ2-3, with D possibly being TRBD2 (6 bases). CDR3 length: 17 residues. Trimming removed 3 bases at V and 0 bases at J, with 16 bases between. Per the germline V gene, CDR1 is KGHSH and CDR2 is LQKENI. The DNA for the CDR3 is TGTGCCAGCTCACCGCCACGCGGGGAGACTAGCACAGATACGCAGTATTTT. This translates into CASSPPRGETSTDTQYF.

The CDR3 DNA sequence: TGTGCCAGCAGACGGGACAGTGGGGGTGAGCAGTTCTTC. Protein product: CASRRDSGGEQFF. J is TRBJ2-1 and V is TRBV6-6, with TRBD1 matching 7 bases. Losses at the gene ends were 6 bases for V and 9 bases for J; bases not matched to a gene: 8. CDR3 size: 13 residues. Germline-derived CDR1 and CDR2 are MNHNY and SVGAGI (reference sequence).

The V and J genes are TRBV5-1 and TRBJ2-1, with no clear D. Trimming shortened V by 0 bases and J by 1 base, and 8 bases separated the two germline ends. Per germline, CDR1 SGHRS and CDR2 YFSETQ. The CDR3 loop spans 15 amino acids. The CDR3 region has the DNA TGCGCCAGCAGCTTGGCAGCGCCTTCCTACAATGAGCAGTTCTTC. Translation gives CASSLAAPSYNEQFF.